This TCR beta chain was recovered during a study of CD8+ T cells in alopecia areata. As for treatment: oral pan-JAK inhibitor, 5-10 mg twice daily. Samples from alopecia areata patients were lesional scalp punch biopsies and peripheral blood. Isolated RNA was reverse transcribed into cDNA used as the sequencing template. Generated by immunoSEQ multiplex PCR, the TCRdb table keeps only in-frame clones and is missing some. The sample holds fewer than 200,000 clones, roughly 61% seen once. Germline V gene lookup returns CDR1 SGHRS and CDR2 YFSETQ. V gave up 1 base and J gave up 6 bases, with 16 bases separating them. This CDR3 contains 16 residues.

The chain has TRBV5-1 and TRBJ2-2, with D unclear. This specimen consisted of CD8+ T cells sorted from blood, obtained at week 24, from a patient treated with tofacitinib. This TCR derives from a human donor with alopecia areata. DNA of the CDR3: TGCGCCAGCAGCTTGCTCTACCACCCCCTCTCCGGGGAGCTGTTTTTT. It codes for CASSLLYHPLSGELFF.